One TCR beta chain is described in this entry. Antigen unknown. This record comes from a study of Graves' ophthalmopathy and Graves' hyperthyroidism. Whole-study findings and limits: With roughly 69% sensitivity and approximately 72% specificity, the model predicted ophthalmopathy progression.

The CDR3 length is 16 residues. Germline V gene lookup returns CDR1 DFQATT and CDR2 SNEGSKA (reference sequence). The V end lost 1 base, the J end lost 7 bases, and 23 bases lay between the germline ends. Amplification from RNA transcripts yielded the TCR beta CDR3 regions. The first round was an RT-PCR with HTBI primers, and the second round was a multiplex PCR. MiXCR, applied by TCRdb to the multiplex PCR reads, yields one record per CDR3 protein. Counted here are more than 150,000 distinct CDR3 sequences, more than 30% occurring once; the ten biggest clones make up approximately 5.5%. Ophthalmopathic donors had moderate-to-severe activity, CAS ≥3 and NOSPECS ≥4, with disease that had lasted under 3 months.

The TCR sequence derives from a woman aged 40 to 50 with Graves' ophthalmopathy. Sequencing input: peripheral blood. The chain is built from TRBV20-1 and TRBJ2-7; tentatively, D is TRBD2 (6 bases). The CDR3 nucleotides read TGCAGTGCTAGAGCCCCTAGAGGAGGGAGCGGGTGGGAGCAGTACTTC. Its protein product is CSARAPRGGSGWEQYF.